This T cell receptor (beta chain) was recovered during a study of OX40 agonist ivuxolimab in advanced cancers. The overall study: Patients' therapy was ivuxolimab, an antibody that acts as an agonist of OX40 (CD134). Patients were dosed intravenously with ivuxolimab at 0.01 to 10 mg/kg every 2 weeks. Averaging 60 years in age, with a range of about 23 to 79, the cohort was around 83% male.

The germline V gene encodes CDR1 SGDLS and CDR2 YYNGEE. V lost 3 bases to trimming and J lost 10 bases; unmatched junction nucleotides: 5. This CDR3 is 12 amino acids long. Blood sampling was done at baseline, cycle 4 day 1, and cycle 7 day 1. TCRdb keeps only in-frame clones here, not all; method: immunoSEQ multiplex PCR. The sample lists about 19,000 clones; 70% to 90% were seen once. This clonotype originated in an adult with an advanced solid tumor such as melanoma, head and neck, liver or kidney cancer. The sequencing used CD4+ or CD8+ T cells sorted from blood, collected in a trial of the OX40 agonist ivuxolimab. The V and J genes are TRBV9 and TRBJ1-2; 8 nucleotides agree with TRBD1. The CDR3: CASSGDRGPYTF. As DNA, the CDR3 is TGTGCCAGCAGCGGCGACAGGGGACCCTACACCTTC.